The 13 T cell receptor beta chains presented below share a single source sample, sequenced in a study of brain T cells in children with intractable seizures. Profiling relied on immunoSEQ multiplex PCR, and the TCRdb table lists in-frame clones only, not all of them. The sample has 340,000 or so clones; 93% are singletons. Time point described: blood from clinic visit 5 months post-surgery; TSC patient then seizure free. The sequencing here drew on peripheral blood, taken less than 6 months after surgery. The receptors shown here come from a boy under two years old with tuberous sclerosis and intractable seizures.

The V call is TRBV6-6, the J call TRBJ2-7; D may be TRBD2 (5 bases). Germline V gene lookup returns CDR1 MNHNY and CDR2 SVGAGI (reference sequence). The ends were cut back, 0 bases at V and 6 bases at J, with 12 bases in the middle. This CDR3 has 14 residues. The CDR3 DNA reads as TGTGCCAGCAGTTACTCTTACGGGGTAACCGAGCAGTACTTC. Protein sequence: CASSYSYGVTEQYF.

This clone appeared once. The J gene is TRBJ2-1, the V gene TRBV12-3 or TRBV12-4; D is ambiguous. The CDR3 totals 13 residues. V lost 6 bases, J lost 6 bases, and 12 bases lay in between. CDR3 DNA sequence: TGTGCCAGCAGGGGCCAATCTCTCAATGAGCAGTTCTTC. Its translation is CASRGQSLNEQFF.

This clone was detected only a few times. CDR3 sequence (DNA): TGTGCCAGCAGTTACCGGGACAGCTATGGCTACACCTTC. Translating it yields CASSYRDSYGYTF. This rearrangement joins TRBV6-5 to TRBJ1-2, with 7 bases fitting TRBD1. Germline assignment: CDR1 MNHEY and CDR2 SVGAGI. The CDR3 is 13 amino acids. With V trimmed by 2 bases and J by 4 bases, 1 base remained unmatched.

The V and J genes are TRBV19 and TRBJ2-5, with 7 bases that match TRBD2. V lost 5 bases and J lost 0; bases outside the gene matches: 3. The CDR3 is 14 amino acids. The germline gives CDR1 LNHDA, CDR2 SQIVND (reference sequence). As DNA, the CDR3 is TGTGCCAGTAGTCCCCGGGGGGACCAAGAGACCCAGTACTTC. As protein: CASSPRGDQETQYF.

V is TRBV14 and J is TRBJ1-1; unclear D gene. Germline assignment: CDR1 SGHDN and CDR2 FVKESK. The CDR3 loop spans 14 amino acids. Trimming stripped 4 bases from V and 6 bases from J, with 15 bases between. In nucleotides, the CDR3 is TGTGCCAGCAGCCCGCGCACCCGACGGGCTGAAGCTTTCTTT. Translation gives CASSPRTRRAEAFF.

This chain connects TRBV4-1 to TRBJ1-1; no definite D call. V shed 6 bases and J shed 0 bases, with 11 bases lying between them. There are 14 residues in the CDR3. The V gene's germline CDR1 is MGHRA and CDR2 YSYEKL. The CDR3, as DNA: TGCGCCAGCAGGGACTTTTTTTTGAACACTGAAGCTTTCTTT. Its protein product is CASRDFFLNTEAFF.

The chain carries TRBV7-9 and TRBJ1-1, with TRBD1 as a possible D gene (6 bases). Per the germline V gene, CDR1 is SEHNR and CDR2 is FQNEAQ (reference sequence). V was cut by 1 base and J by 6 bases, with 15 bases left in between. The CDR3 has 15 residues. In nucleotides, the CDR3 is TGTGCCAGCAGCTTAGAGTTAGGGGGTATCGCTGAAGCTTTCTTT. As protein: CASSLELGGIAEAFF.

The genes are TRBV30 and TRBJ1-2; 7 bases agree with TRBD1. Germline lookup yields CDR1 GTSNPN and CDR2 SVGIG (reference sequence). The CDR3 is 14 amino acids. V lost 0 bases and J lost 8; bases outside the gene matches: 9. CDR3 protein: CAWSVQGNSWGYTF. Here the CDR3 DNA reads TGTGCCTGGAGTGTACAGGGGAATTCTTGGGGCTACACCTTC.

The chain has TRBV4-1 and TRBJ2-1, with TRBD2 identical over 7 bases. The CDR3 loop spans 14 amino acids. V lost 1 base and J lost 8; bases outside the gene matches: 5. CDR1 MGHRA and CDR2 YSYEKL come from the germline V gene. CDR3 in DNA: TGCGCCAGCAGCCAAGCCGCGGGAGTAGATGAGCAGTTCTTC. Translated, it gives CASSQAAGVDEQFF.

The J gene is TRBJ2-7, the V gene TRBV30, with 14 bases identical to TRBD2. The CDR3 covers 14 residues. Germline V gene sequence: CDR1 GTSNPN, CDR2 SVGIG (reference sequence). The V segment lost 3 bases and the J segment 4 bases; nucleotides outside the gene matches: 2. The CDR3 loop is CAWSGTSGGYEQYF. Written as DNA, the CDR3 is TGTGCCTGGAGCGGGACTAGCGGGGGTTACGAGCAGTACTTC.

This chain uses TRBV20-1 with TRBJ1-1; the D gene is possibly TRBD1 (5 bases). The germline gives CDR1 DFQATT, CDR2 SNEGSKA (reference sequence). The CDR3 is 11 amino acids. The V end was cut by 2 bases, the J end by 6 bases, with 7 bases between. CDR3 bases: TGCAGTGCTAGATCAGGGTCTGAAGCTTTCTTT. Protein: CSARSGSEAFF.

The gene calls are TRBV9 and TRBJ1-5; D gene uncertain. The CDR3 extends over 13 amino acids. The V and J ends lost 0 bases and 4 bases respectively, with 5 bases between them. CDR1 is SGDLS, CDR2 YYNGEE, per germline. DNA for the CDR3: TGTGCCAGCAGCGTAGCCGGAAATCAGCCCCAGCATTTT. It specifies CASSVAGNQPQHF.

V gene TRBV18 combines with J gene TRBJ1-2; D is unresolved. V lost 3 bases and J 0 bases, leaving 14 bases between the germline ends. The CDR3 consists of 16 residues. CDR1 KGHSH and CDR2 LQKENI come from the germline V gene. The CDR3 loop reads CASSPAGVHSNYGYTF. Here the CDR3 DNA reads TGTGCCAGCTCACCCGCTGGAGTGCACTCTAACTATGGCTACACCTTC.